Listed here is a single T cell receptor (beta chain). The data were taken from a study of T cells in localized non-small cell lung cancer. The data were produced by immunoSEQ multiplex PCR, yet TCRdb's version contains in-frame clones alone and is incomplete. The sample has around 30,000 clones, roughly 78% seen once. The CDR3 is 22 amino acids. This receptor was identified in an older male donor with stage III squamous cell lung carcinoma. This chain connects TRBV21-1 to TRBJ1-4. TRBV21-1 is assigned pseudogene status. Sequenced material: peripheral blood, taken before any cancer treatment. CDR3 residues: CASSKQGISGGTPGSEGEKLFF. The CDR3 nucleotides read TGTGCCAGCAGCAAACAGGGTATTTCGGGCGGGACCCCTGGAAGTGAGGGTGAAAAACTGTTTTTT.